This T cell receptor beta chain emerged from a study of blood T cell repertoires in COVID-19 (dated by TCRdb to about 2020). Study-level background: Samples from collaborators originated in the United States, Italy and Spain and spanned both the acute and convalescent phases of COVID-19. Samples came from the ongoing ImmuneRACE study (first 160 participants) plus 1,254 subjects from 6 global collaborators. The prospective study material was composed of cDNA or gDNA derived from T cells, B-cell-depleted T cells, or PBMCs. Where HLA class I and class II types were available, the types were taken from metadata supplied by the sample provider, not from assay-based typing. The repertoires were made available in a free public database intended to serve as a resource for research on the immune response to SARS-CoV-2. Subjects who had been exposed to COVID-19, were actively infected with it, or had recovered from it provided the deeply sampled blood TCRbeta repertoires that made up the dataset. Nearly every sample came with metadata listing a de-identified subject ID, COVID-19 status, age in years and sex.

TCRbeta CDR3 regions were amplified from genomic DNA using the immunoSEQ Assay, a bias-controlled multiplex PCR. Under the source paper's analysis protocol: Nucleated cell counts per sample were estimated from amplification of reference gene primers within the assay. To quantify the absolute abundance of each unique TCRbeta CDR3 rearrangement, sequence reads were collapsed and filtered. For each sample, productive Simpson clonality was calculated by taking the square root of Simpson's diversity index across productive rearrangements. Imported from immuneACCESS, the table was reduced by TCRdb to in-frame sequences with V and J called. These copies leave out some clones; in studies compared against another copy, an unresolved V gene accounts for under half, and the cause of the remainder is not known. The V and J calls and clone size come from that table; D and trimming were worked out from the DNA. For this sample there are around 94,000 clones; about 90% appear just once. Together, the top ten hold approximately 5.6% of the sample.

Overall study outcomes, separate from this receptor: How much clinical and demographic metadata was included differed by source and by participant, and the metadata was provided uncurated.

From the cysteine up to the phenylalanine, the CDR3 has a length of 14 residues. Only the CDR3 DNA is retained, 42 bases long and in frame from the first base. CDR1 SNHLY and CDR2 FYNNEI were looked up in the germline V gene. Trimming accounts for 6 bases at V and 6 bases at J, while the number of junction bases matched to no gene is 5. One collaborating source in Seattle enrolled patients during active infection and followed them longitudinally through the course of disease. Each collaborating institution followed its own protocols to collect whole blood in K2EDTA tubes. For TCRbeta analysis, collaborators shipped samples in one of three forms: frozen whole blood, isolated PBMCs, or DNA extracted from either of those sample types. Concerning this clone: Its cognate antigen has yet to be identified. Nothing much larger sits one base from this clone, and base qualities are not available.

This clonotype was sampled from a woman aged 45-65 years with COVID-19, enrolled during active disease. Sequenced material: peripheral blood. This chain joins TRBV2 to TRBJ1-1; TRBD1 lines up with 12 middle nucleotides. Here the CDR3 is given as CASRGGQGASEAFF. The nucleotides are TGTGCCAGCAGGGGGGGACAGGGGGCCTCTGAAGCTTTCTTT.